This T cell receptor beta chain was recovered during a study of neurological immune-mediated disorders. Study results and limitations: Whereas HTLV-1-associated myelopathy showed the most TCR clonal expansion, multiple sclerosis showed the least, with levels below those of healthy controls.

V was pared by 5 bases and J by 7 bases, with 15 bases between. This CDR3 is built from 14 residues. Volunteers from a blood bank in Maryland, USA, constituted the healthy controls. At least ten counts were recorded for this clonotype. The antigen is undetermined. The cDNA was produced through 5'RACE with 10-nucleotide random UMIs. TCRdb reprocessed the 5' RACE reads via MiXCR and lists one record per CDR3 protein. The table lists under 45,000 distinct CDR3 sequences, about 13% of them singletons. Input material: PBMCs. V usage is TRBV12-3 or TRBV12-4 and J usage is TRBJ2-1; D tentatively fits TRBD1 or TRBD2 (6 bases each). This receptor was identified in a female donor in good health. The CDR3 loop is CASSPSGARNEQFF. The CDR3 DNA reads as TGTGCCAGCAGTCCCTCGGGGGCACGGAATGAGCAGTTCTTC.